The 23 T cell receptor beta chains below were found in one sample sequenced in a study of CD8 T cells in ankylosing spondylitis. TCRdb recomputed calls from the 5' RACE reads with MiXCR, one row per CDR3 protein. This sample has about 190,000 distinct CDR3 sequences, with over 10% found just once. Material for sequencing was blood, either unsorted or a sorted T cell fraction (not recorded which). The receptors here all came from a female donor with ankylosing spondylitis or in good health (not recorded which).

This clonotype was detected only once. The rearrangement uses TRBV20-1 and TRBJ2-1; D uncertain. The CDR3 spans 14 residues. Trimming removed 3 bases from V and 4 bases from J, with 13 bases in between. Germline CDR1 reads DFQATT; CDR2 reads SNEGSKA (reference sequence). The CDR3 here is CSASPPTPYNEQFF. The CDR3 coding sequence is TGCAGTGCTAGCCCCCCTACACCTTACAATGAGCAGTTCTTC.

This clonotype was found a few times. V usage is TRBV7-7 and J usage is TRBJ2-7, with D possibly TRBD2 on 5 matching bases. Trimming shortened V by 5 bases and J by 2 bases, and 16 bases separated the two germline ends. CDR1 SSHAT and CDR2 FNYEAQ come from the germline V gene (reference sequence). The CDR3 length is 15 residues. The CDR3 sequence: CASSLGTGGAYEQYF. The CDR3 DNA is TGTGCCAGCAGCCTAGGAACCGGAGGAGCCTACGAGCAGTACTTC. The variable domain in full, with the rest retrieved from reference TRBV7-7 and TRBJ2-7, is GAGVSQSPRYKVTKRGQDVTLRCDPISSHATLYWYQQALGQGPEFLTYFNYEAQPDKSGLPSDRFSAERPEGSISTLTIQRTEQRDSAMYRCASSLGTGGAYEQYFGPGTRLTVT.

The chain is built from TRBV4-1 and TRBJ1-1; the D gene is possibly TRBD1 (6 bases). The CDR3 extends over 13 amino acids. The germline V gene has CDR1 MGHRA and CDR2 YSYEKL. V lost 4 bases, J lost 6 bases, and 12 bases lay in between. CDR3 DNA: TGCGCCAGCAGCCCCCGCAGGGGAGCTGAAGCTTTCTTT. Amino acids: CASSPRRGAEAFF.

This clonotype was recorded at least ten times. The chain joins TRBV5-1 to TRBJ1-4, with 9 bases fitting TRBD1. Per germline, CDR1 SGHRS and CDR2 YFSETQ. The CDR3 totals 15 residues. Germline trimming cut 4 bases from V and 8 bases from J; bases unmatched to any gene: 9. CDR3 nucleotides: TGCGCCAGCAGCGCCTCACAGGGGGCGAGGGAAAAACTGTTTTTT. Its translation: CASSASQGAREKLFF.

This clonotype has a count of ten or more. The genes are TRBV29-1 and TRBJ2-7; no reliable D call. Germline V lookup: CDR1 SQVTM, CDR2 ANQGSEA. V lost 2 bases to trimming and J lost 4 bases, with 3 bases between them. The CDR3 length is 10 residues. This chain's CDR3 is CSVERYEQYF. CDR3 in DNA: TGCAGCGTTGAACGGTACGAGCAGTACTTC.

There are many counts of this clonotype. The CDR3 DNA is TGCAGCCCCTACCACGACACTGAAGCTTTCTTT. Residues: CSPYHDTEAFF. The rearrangement joins TRBV29-1 to TRBJ1-1; D gene unclear. Trimming cost V 8 bases and J 3 bases, with 10 bases left between them. The length of the CDR3 is 11 residues. Per the germline V gene, CDR1 is SQVTM and CDR2 is ANQGSEA.

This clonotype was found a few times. CDR3 protein: CASSPAGLGTGEVGNQPQHF. The CDR3, as DNA: TGTGCCAGCAGCCCAGCCGGTTTAGGGACAGGGGAAGTGGGCAATCAGCCCCAGCATTTT. The rearrangement links TRBV7-9 to TRBJ1-5; 10 nucleotides agree with TRBD1. The CDR3 length is 20 residues. Trimming took 5 bases from V and 2 from J; bases not matched to a gene: 18. Germline CDR1 SEHNR, CDR2 FQNEAQ (reference sequence).

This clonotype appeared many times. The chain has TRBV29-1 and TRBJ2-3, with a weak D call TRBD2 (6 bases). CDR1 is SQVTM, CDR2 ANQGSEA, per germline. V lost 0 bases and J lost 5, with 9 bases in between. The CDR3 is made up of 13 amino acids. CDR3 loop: CSVEELAGDTQYF. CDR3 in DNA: TGCAGCGTTGAAGAACTAGCAGGAGATACGCAGTATTTT.

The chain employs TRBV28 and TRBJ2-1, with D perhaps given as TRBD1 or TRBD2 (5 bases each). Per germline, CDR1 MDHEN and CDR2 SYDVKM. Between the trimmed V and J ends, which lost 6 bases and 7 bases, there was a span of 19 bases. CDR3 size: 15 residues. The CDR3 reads CASRPQGSERNEQFF. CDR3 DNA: TGTGCCAGCAGACCTCAGGGAAGCGAGCGGAATGAGCAGTTCTTC.

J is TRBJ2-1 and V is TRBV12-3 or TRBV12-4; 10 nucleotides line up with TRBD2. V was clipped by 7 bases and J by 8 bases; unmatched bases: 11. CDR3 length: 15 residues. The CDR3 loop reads CASILAGVGFDEQFF. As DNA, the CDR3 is TGTGCCAGCATTCTAGCGGGAGTGGGGTTCGATGAGCAGTTCTTC.

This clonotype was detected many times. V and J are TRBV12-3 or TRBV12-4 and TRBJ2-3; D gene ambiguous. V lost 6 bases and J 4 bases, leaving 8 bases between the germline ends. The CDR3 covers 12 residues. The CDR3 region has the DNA TGTGCCAGCAGCCTTATCGCAGATACGCAGTATTTT. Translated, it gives CASSLIADTQYF.

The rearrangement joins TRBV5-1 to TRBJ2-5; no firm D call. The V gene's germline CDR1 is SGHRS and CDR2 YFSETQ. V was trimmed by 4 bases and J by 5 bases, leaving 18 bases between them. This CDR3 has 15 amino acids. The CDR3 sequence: CASSEDPKAYETQYF. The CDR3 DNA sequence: TGCGCCAGCAGCGAGGACCCAAAGGCGTACGAGACCCAGTACTTC.

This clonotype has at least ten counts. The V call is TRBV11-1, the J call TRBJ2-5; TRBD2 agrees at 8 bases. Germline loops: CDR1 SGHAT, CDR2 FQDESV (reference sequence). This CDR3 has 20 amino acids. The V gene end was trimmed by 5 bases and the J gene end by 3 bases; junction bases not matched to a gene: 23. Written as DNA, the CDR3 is TGTGCCAGCAGCGTACCTTTAGGGACTAGACCCCGCCGGGGCAAAGAGACCCAGTACTTC. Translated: CASSVPLGTRPRRGKETQYF.

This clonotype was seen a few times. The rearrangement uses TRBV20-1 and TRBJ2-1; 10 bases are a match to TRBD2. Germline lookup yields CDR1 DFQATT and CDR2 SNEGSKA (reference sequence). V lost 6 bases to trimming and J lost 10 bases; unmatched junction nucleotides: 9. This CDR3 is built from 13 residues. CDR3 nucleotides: TGCAGTGCAGGGGCTAGCGGGAGTGAGGAGCAGTTCTTC. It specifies CSAGASGSEEQFF.

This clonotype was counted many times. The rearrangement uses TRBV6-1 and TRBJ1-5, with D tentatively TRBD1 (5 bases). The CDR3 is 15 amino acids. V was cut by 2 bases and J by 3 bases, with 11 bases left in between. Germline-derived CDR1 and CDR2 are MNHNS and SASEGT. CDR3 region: CASSEWQGANQPQHF. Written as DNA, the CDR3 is TGTGCCAGCAGTGAATGGCAGGGAGCCAATCAGCCCCAGCATTTT.

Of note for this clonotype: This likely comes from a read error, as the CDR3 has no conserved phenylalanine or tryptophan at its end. CDR3 sequence reads: CAISESRRKTHNEQFS. CDR3 DNA sequence: TGTGCCATCAGTGAGTCAAGAAGAAAGACCCACAATGAGCAGTTCTCC. This rearrangement joins TRBV10-3 to TRBJ2-1; D uncertain. Trimming removed 0 bases at V and 5 bases at J, with 14 bases between. Germline V lookup: CDR1 ENHRY, CDR2 SYGVKD. The CDR3 totals 16 residues.

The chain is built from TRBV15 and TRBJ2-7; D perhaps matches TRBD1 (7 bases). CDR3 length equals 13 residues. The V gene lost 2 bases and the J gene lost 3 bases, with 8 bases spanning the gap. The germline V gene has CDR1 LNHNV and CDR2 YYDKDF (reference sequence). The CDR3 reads CATSRQGGYEQYF. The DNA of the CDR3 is TGTGCCACCAGCAGACAGGGGGGCTACGAGCAGTACTTC. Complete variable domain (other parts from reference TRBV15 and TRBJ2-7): DAMVIQNPRYQVTQFGKPVTLSCSQTLNHNVMYWYQQKSSQAPKLLFHYYDKDFNNEADTPDNFQSRRPNTSFCFLDIRSPGLGDTAMYLCATSRQGGYEQYFGPGTRLTVT.

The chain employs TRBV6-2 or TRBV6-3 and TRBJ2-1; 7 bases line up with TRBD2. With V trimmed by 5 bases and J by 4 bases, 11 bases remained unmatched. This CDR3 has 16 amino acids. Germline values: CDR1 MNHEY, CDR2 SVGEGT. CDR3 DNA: TGTGCCAGCAGTCCTCGTGGGGCGGGAGCTTACAATGAGCAGTTCTTC. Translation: CASSPRGAGAYNEQFF.

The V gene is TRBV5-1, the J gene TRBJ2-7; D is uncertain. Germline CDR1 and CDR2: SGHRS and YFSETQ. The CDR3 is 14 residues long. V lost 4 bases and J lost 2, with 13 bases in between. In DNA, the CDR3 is TGCGCCAGCAGCCTCGACGAGGTCCCCTACGAGCAGTACTTC. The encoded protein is CASSLDEVPYEQYF.

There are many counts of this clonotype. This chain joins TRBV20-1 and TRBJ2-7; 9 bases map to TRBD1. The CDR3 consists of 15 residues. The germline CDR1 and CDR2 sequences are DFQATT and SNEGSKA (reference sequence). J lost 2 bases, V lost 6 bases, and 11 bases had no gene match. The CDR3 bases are TGCAGTGCCAGTGACCGGGACAGGGTCACCTACGAGCAGTACTTC. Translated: CSASDRDRVTYEQYF.

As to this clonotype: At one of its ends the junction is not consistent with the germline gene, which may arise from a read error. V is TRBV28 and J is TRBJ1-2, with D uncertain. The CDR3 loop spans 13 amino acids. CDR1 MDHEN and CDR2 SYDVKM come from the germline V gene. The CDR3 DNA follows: TGTGCCATCAGTTTGCCCGAAAACTATGGCTACACCTTC. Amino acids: CAISLPENYGYTF.

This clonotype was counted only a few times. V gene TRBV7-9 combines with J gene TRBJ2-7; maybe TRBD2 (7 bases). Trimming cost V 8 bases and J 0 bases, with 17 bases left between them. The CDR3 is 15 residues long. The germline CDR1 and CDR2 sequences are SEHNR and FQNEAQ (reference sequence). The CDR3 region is CASSGGQQSSYEQYF. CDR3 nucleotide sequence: TGTGCCAGCTCGGGGGGACAACAGAGCTCCTACGAGCAGTACTTC.

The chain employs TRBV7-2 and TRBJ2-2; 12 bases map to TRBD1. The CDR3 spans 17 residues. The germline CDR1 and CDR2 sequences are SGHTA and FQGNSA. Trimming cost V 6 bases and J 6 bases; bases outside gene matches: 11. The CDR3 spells CASRAGTGGLGAGELFF. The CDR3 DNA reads TGTGCCAGCAGAGCCGGGACAGGGGGCCTGGGAGCCGGGGAGCTGTTTTTT.